This T cell receptor beta chain was recorded in a study of T cell responses to AZD1222 COVID-19 vaccine. General observations from the study: The donor cohort was predominantly white British with a female majority, and clonal diversity may have been underestimated. Spike-specific TCR breadth rose after two AZD1222 doses, and depth rose as well. The study reported that nearly half of spike-specific TCRs target unmutated variant regions. Baseline seropositivity characterized only a handful of AZD1222 recipients.

The CDR3 runs to 15 residues. Trimming cost V 3 bases and J 0 bases, with 11 bases left between them. From germline, CDR1 is MNHEY and CDR2 SMNVEV (reference sequence). With respect to this clone: What it recognizes is unknown.

Generated by immunoSEQ multiplex PCR, the TCRdb table keeps only in-frame clones and is missing some. The sample lists around 200,000 clones, 85% to 95% occurring once. This TCR derives from an adult who received the AZD1222 COVID-19 vaccine. The chain recombines TRBV27 with TRBJ1-1; unclear D gene. Sample: peripheral blood, taken 28 days after the second AZD1222 dose. The CDR3 sequence: CASSFGRNMNTEAFF. DNA of the CDR3: TGTGCCAGCAGTTTCGGGAGAAACATGAACACTGAAGCTTTCTTT.